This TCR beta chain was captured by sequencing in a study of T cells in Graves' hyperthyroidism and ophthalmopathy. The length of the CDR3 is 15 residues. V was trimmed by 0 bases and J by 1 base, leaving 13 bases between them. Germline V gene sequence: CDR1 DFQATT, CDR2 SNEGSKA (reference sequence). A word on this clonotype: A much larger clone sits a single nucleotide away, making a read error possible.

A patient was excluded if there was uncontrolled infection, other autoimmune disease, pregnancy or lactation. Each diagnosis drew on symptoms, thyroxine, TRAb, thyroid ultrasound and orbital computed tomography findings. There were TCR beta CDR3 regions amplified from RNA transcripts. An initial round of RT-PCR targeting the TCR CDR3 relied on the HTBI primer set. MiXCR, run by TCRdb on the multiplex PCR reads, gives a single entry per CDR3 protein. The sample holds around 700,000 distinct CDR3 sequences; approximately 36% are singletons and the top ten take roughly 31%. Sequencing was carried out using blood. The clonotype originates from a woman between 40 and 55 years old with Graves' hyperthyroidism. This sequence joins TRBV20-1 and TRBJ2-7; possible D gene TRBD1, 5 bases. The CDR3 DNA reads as TGCAGTGCTAGAGACGGAGCCCGGACATCCTACGAGCAGTACTTC. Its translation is CSARDGARTSYEQYF.